This T cell receptor beta chain was captured in a study of technical replicates of blood from a handful of donors. The table came from immunoSEQ multiplex PCR; TCRdb's copy has only in-frame clones and leaves some out. The sample lists almost 65,000 clones, approximately 83% occurring once. The CDR3 runs 15 residues. Germline V gene data show CDR1 as SNHLY and CDR2 as FYNNEI. The ends were cut back, 4 bases at V and 7 bases at J, with 17 bases in the middle. The clonotype comes from a human donor in good health. Some clones in this sample may be carry-over from other donors' samples. V usage is TRBV2 and J usage is TRBJ2-1, with TRBD1 as a possible D gene (6 bases). The specimen sequenced was PBMCs. The CDR3 DNA sequence: TGTGCCAGCAGTGGGCGACAGGCGATGCTAAATGAGCAGTTCTTC. Its protein product is CASSGRQAMLNEQFF.